The T cell receptor (beta chain) under discussion was sequenced for a study of blood T cell repertoires in COVID-19. This clone was detected only once. Profiling relied on immunoSEQ multiplex PCR, and the TCRdb table lists in-frame clones only, not all of them. The sample includes approximately 210,000 clones, approximately 80% of them seen just once. V shed 5 bases and J 5 bases; nucleotides not matched to a gene: 7. The germline gives CDR1 SNHLY, CDR2 FYNNEI. This CDR3 is 15 amino acids long. This receptor was obtained from a man in his thirties or forties with acute COVID-19. The sample comprised PBMCs or T cells enriched from blood (not recorded which). The chain uses TRBV2 and TRBJ1-4, with TRBD1 identical over 8 bases. CDR3 amino acids: CASSPGGQGNEKLFF. In nucleotides, the CDR3 is TGTGCCAGCAGTCCAGGGGGCCAGGGGAATGAAAAACTGTTTTTT.